The 20 T cell receptor beta chains presented below share a single source sample, sequenced in a study of beta chain features in type 1 diabetes. What was sequenced were expressed TCRB transcripts, since all of the isolated RNA had been reverse transcribed. Here immunoSEQ multiplex PCR was the method, and the copy in TCRdb shows in-frame clones only, minus some. The profile shows some 500,000 clones, about an eighth of them singletons. The sequenced material came from naive CD4+ T cells from blood. These receptor sequences come from a woman under 30 in good health.

V is TRBV5-1 and J is TRBJ2-5, with TRBD2 matching 7 bases. The CDR3 contains 13 residues. Germline CDR1 is SGHRS and CDR2 is YFSETQ. Trimming removed 6 bases from V and 1 base from J; junction bases left unmatched: 3. CDR3 region: CASKAGTQETQYF. The CDR3 region has the DNA TGCGCCAGCAAAGCGGGAACCCAAGAGACCCAGTACTTC.

The chain uses TRBV7-9 and TRBJ1-2; no reliable D call. The germline V and J ends were trimmed by 1 base and 8 bases, with 8 bases remaining between them. The CDR3 totals 12 residues. Per the germline V gene, CDR1 is SEHNR and CDR2 is FQNEAQ (reference sequence). The CDR3 bases are TGTGCCAGCAGCTTAGGGTTTTTCGGCTACACCTTC. It is translated as CASSLGFFGYTF.

This clone has just a few counts. This chain connects TRBV5-1 to TRBJ2-5, with 11 bases aligning to TRBD2. Germline V gene sequence: CDR1 SGHRS, CDR2 YFSETQ. The ends lost 4 bases at V and 2 bases at J; junction bases unmatched: 7. The length of the CDR3 is 16 residues. CDR3 nucleotide sequence: TGCGCCAGCAGCCGCACTAGCGGGGGTTCACAAGAGACCCAGTACTTC. This sequence encodes CASSRTSGGSQETQYF.

In its sample, this clone was seen many times. V and J are TRBV10-3 and TRBJ2-7; the D gene is possibly TRBD2 (6 bases). Trimming took 8 bases from V and 6 from J, leaving 17 bases between them. The CDR3 runs 13 residues. CDR1 and CDR2 (germline): ENHRY, SYGVKD. The CDR3 loop is CAIGRDSSSEQYF. The CDR3, as DNA: TGTGCCATCGGACGGGACTCCTCGAGCGAGCAGTACTTC.

This clone was counted only a few times. The sample holds other DNA sequences that translate to the same CDR3. The rearrangement uses TRBV7-2 and TRBJ2-5; D assignment may be TRBD1 or TRBD2 (5 bases each). Trimming took 2 bases from V and 4 from J, leaving 11 bases between them. This CDR3 has 14 amino acids. Germline V lookup: CDR1 SGHTA, CDR2 FQGNSA. For the CDR3, the DNA is TGTGCCAGCAGCTTATCGGGACGGGGAGAGACCCAGTACTTC. Translated: CASSLSGRGETQYF. Drawing the rest from reference TRBV7-2 and TRBJ2-5, the complete variable domain is GAGVSQSPSNKVTEKGKDVELRCDPISGHTALYWYRQSLGQGLEFLIYFQGNSAPDKSGLPSDRFSAERTGGSVSTLTIQRTQQEDSAVYLCASSLSGRGETQYFGPGTRLLVL.

The sample holds a few counts of this clone. In DNA form, the CDR3 reads TGTGCCAGCAGCCAACAACGGGGACCGAGCTATGGCTACACCTTC. Protein: CASSQQRGPSYGYTF. This rearrangement joins TRBV7-8 to TRBJ1-2; tentatively, D is TRBD1 (5 bases). The V end lost 5 bases, the J end lost 4 bases, and 17 bases lay between the germline ends. The CDR3 has 15 amino acids. The germline V gene has CDR1 SGHVS and CDR2 FQNEAQ.

This chain joins TRBV6-5 and TRBJ2-7, with 8 bases aligning to TRBD1. This CDR3 has 14 amino acids. V lost 7 bases and J lost 0; bases outside the gene matches: 5. CDR1 is MNHEY, CDR2 SVGAGI, per germline. The CDR3 loop reads CASKRTGSSYEQYF. Here the CDR3 DNA reads TGTGCCAGCAAACGGACAGGGAGCTCCTACGAGCAGTACTTC.

This clone was recorded a few times. The genes are TRBV29-1 and TRBJ1-1; no firm D call. CDR3 length: 13 residues. Between the trimmed V and J ends, which lost 5 bases and 1 base, there was a span of 11 bases. Germline loops: CDR1 SQVTM, CDR2 ANQGSEA. CDR3 in amino acids: CSVRIWTNTEAFF. CDR3 nucleotides: TGCAGCGTTCGGATATGGACGAACACTGAAGCTTTCTTT.

This chain connects TRBV7-8 to TRBJ2-3, with D possibly TRBD2 on 5 matching bases. CDR3 length: 16 amino acids. The V end lost 2 bases, the J end lost 4 bases, and 16 bases lay between the germline ends. Germline V gene sequence: CDR1 SGHVS, CDR2 FQNEAQ. CDR3 in amino acids: CASSLPTNRFADTQYF. The CDR3 DNA is TGTGCCAGCAGCTTACCGACTAATCGGTTTGCAGATACGCAGTATTTT. The whole variable domain, remainder taken from reference TRBV7-8 and TRBJ2-3, is GAGVSQSPRYKVAKRGQDVALRCDPISGHVSLFWYQQALGQGPEFLTYFQNEAQLDKSGLPSDRFFAERPEGSVSTLKIQRTQQEDSAVYLCASSLPTNRFADTQYFGPGTRLTVL.

This clone was observed a handful of times. J is TRBJ2-6 and V is TRBV9; D gene uncertain. The CDR3 has 12 residues. Deletions cut 6 bases from V and 0 bases from J, with 1 base between. CDR1 is SGDLS, CDR2 YYNGEE, per germline. The CDR3 nucleotides are TGTGCCAGCACCTCTGGGGCCAACGTCCTGACTTTC. This sequence encodes CASTSGANVLTF.

This clone showed up just a few times. This chain links TRBV30 with TRBJ2-5; 8 bases align to TRBD1. CDR3 length: 15 amino acids. From germline, CDR1 is GTSNPN and CDR2 SVGIG (reference sequence). Unmatched junction bases numbered 8, after V lost 0 bases and J lost 5 bases. In DNA, the CDR3 is TGTGCCTGGAGTGTAAGGGCAGGGGGCCAGGAGACCCAGTACTTC. Translation gives CAWSVRAGGQETQYF.

This clone was picked up a small number of times. This chain links TRBV7-6 with TRBJ2-5; either TRBD1 or TRBD2 may fit D (5 bases each). V lost 3 bases and J 2 bases, leaving 10 bases between the germline ends. CDR3 length: 14 residues. Germline CDR1 SGHVS, CDR2 FNYEAQ. CDR3 nucleotide sequence: TGTGCCAGCAGCTTGGGGCCGGGACAAGAGACCCAGTACTTC. Translating gives CASSLGPGQETQYF.

The genes are TRBV4-1 and TRBJ1-5; D may be TRBD1 (6 bases). In germline, CDR1 is MGHRA, CDR2 YSYEKL. This CDR3 comprises 22 residues. V was clipped by 4 bases and J by 4 bases, with 35 bases between them. The CDR3 protein is CASSRFISQTPLWGTPNQPQHF. CDR3 coding DNA: TGCGCCAGCAGCCGATTCATCTCCCAAACACCTCTCTGGGGGACACCTAATCAGCCCCAGCATTTT.

This clone was seen a handful of times. V and J are TRBV30 and TRBJ1-5; D is ambiguous. V lost 5 bases to trimming and J lost 0 bases, with 8 bases between them. The CDR3 runs to 13 residues. Germline CDR1 GTSNPN, CDR2 SVGIG (reference sequence). This CDR3 is CAWRPGSNQPQHF. In DNA form, the CDR3 reads TGTGCCTGGCGGCCGGGTAGCAATCAGCCCCAGCATTTT.

The chain uses TRBV15 and TRBJ2-2; D gene uncertain. Trimming removed 0 bases at V and 7 bases at J, with 6 bases between. The CDR3 runs 13 residues. Germline CDR1 reads LNHNV; CDR2 reads YYDKDF (reference sequence). In DNA, the CDR3 is TGTGCCACCAGCAGAGATCGAAACGGGGAGCTGTTTTTT. This codes for CATSRDRNGELFF.

The chain employs TRBV7-9 and TRBJ1-1; 7 bases align to TRBD1. Trimming at V came to 5 bases and at J to 4 bases, leaving 10 bases not matched to a gene. This CDR3 has 15 residues. In germline, CDR1 is SEHNR, CDR2 FQNEAQ (reference sequence). The CDR3 DNA is TGTGCCAGCAGCCCCAGTAGGGGGCCAATCACTGAAGCTTTCTTT. Amino acids: CASSPSRGPITEAFF.

V is TRBV18 and J is TRBJ2-5, with 7 bases lining up with TRBD2. Germline-derived CDR1 and CDR2 are KGHSH and LQKENI. Germline trimming cut 8 bases from V and 5 bases from J; bases unmatched to any gene: 8. The CDR3 is 13 residues long. The CDR3 nucleotides read TGTGCCAGCGCTCTAGGGACTACGGAGACCCAGTACTTC. It codes for CASALGTTETQYF.

The J gene is TRBJ1-4, the V gene TRBV7-9; D not resolved. The CDR3 runs 15 residues. V was shortened by 3 bases and J by 0 bases, with 8 bases between the two germline ends. The V gene's germline CDR1 is SEHNR and CDR2 FQNEAQ (reference sequence). CDR3 sequence (DNA): TGTGCCAGCAGCTTGAAGTCTGCAACTAATGAAAAACTGTTTTTT. Its translation is CASSLKSATNEKLFF.

This chain links TRBV4-1 with TRBJ2-2, with no clear D. Trimming shortened V by 0 bases and J by 3 bases, and 11 bases separated the two germline ends. From germline, CDR1 is MGHRA and CDR2 YSYEKL. The CDR3 length is 16 residues. The CDR3 region is CASSQELQGYTGELFF. The CDR3, as DNA: TGCGCCAGCAGCCAAGAACTTCAAGGTTACACCGGGGAGCTGTTTTTT.

This clone was counted between two and nine times. Other DNA sequences in the sample encode the same CDR3. The rearrangement links TRBV9 to TRBJ2-1; either TRBD1 or TRBD2 may supply D (5 bases each). Per the germline V gene, CDR1 is SGDLS and CDR2 is YYNGEE. Trimming left V 0 bases short and J 4 bases short, with 11 bases between. The CDR3 consists of 15 residues. CDR3 coding DNA: TGTGCCAGCAGCGTAGGGGGACCTTCATACAATGAGCAGTTCTTC. Its translation: CASSVGGPSYNEQFF.